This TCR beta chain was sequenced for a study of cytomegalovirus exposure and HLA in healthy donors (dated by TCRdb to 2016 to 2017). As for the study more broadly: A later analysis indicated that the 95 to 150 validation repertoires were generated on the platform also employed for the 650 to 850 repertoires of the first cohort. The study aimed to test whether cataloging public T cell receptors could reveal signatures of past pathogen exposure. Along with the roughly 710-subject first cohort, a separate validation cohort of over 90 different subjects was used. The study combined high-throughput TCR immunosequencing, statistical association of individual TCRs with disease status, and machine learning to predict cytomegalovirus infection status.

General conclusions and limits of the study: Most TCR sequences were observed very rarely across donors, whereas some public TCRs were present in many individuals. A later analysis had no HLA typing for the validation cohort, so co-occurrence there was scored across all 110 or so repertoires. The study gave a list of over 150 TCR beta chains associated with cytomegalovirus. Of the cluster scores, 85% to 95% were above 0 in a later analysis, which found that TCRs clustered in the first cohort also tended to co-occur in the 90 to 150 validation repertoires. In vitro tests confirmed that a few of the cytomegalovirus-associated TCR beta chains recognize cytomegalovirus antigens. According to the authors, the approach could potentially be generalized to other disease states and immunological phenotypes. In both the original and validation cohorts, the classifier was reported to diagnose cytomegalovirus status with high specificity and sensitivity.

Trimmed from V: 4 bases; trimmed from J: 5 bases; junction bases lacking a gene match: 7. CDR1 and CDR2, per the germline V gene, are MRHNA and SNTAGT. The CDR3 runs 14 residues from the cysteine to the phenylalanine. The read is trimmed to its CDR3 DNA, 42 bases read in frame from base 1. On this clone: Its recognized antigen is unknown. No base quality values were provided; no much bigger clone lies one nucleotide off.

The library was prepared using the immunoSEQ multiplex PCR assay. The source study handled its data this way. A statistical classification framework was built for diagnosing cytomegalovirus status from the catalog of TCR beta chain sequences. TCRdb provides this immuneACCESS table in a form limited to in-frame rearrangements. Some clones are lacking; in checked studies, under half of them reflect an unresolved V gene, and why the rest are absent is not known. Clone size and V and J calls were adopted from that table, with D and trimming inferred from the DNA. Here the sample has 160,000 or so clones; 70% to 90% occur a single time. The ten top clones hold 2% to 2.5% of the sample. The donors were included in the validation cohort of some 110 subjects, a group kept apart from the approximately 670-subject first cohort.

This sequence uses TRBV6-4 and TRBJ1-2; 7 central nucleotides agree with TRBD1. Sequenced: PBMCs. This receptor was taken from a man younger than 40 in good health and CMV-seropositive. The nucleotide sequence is TGTGCCAGCAGTGCTGACAGGGCCGCGTATGGCTACACCTTC. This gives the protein CASSADRAAYGYTF.